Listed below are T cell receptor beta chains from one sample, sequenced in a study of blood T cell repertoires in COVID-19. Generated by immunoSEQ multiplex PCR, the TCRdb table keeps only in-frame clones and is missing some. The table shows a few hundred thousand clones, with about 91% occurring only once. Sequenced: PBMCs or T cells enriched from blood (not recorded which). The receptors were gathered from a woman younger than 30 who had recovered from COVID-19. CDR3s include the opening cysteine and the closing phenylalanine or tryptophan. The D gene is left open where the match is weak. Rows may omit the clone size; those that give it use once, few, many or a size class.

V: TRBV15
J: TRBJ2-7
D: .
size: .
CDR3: CATSRPSGGVYEQYF
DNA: TGTGCCACCAGCAGACCGTCCGGGGGAGTATACGAGCAGTACTTC

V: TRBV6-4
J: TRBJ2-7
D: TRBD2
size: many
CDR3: CASSDGTSGGAEQYF
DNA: TGTGCCAGCAGTGACGGGACTAGCGGGGGGGCCGAGCAGTACTTC

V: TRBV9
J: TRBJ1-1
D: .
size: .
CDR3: CASSAGNTGAFF
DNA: TGTGCCAGCAGCGCGGGAAATACGGGGGCTTTCTTT

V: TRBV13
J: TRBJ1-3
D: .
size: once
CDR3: CASSLFEGRSGNTIYF
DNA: TGTGCCAGCAGCTTATTTGAGGGCCGATCTGGAAACACCATATATTTT

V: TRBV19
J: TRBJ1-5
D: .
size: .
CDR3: CASSVRGDSNQPQHF
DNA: TGTGCCAGTAGCGTACGGGGAGATAGCAATCAGCCCCAGCATTTT

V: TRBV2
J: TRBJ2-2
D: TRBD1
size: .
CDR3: CASSTGTGEFTGELFF
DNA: TGTGCCAGCAGTACCGGGACAGGGGAGTTCACCGGGGAGCTGTTTTTT

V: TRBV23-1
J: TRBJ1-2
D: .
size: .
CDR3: CASSQRTGGGHGYTF
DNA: TGCGCCAGCAGTCAAAGAACGGGCGGGGGGCATGGCTACACCTTC

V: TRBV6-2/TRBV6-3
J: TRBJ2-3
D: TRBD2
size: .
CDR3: CASSSPLAGVTDTQYF
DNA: TGTGCCAGCAGTTCCCCCCTAGCGGGAGTGACAGATACGCAGTATTTT

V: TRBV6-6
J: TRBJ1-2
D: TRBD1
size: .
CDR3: CASSPGQGRGNYGYTF
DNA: TGTGCCAGCAGCCCCGGACAGGGACGGGGTAACTATGGCTACACCTTC

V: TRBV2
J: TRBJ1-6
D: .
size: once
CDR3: CASSDYSPLHF
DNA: TGTGCCAGCAGTGACTATTCACCCCTCCACTTT

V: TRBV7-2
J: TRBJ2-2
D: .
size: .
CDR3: CASSLARGHSGELFF
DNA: TGTGCCAGCAGCTTAGCACGGGGTCACTCCGGGGAGCTGTTTTTT